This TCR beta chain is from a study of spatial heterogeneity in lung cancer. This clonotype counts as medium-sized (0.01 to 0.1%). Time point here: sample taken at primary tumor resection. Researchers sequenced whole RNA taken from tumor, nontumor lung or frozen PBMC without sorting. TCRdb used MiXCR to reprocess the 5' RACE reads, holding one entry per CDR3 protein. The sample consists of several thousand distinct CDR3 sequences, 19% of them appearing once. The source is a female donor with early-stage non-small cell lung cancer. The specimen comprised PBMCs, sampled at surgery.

CDR3 region: CATSRVGDEQFF. The CDR3 region has the DNA TGTGCCACCAGCAGGGTTGGGGATGAGCAGTTCTTC. This chain links TRBV15 with TRBJ2-1; D is uncertain. CDR3 length: 12 amino acids. In germline, CDR1 is LNHNV, CDR2 YYDKDF (reference sequence). Trimming cost V 3 bases and J 8 bases, with 8 bases left between them.